This TCR beta chain was sequenced during a study of cytomegalovirus exposure and HLA in healthy donors. Primers: 60 Vbeta forward and 13 Jbeta reverse. Assay: immunoSEQ multiplex PCR; the TCRdb copy retains only in-frame clones and omits some. The table has fewer than 200,000 clones, 80% seen once. V trimming: 5 bases; J trimming: 7 bases; junction bases outside the gene matches: 11. CDR3 size: 14 residues. Germline V gene data show CDR1 as WNHNN and CDR2 as SYGVQD (reference sequence). Sequences were obtained from PBMCs. The receptor's source is a boy aged 5-17 years in good health and CMV-seronegative. The chain combines TRBV10-1 with TRBJ2-7; 7 bases align to TRBD1. The DNA of the CDR3 is TGCGCCAGCAGTTACCCCGACAGGGTTAGTGAGCAGTACTTC. Translated: CASSYPDRVSEQYF.